Detailed here is one T cell receptor beta chain. The data derive from a study of blood T cell repertoires in COVID-19. In the study overall: Donors in the United States, Italy and Spain gave samples during acute or convalescent COVID-19. PBMCs, B-cell-depleted T cells, or T cells were the source of the cDNA or gDNA that made up the material.

As processed by the authors: Reference gene primer amplification in the assay estimated nucleated cell counts. The repertoire was sequenced with immunoSEQ multiplex PCR; TCRdb's copy has only in-frame clones and lacks some. V and J calls and clone size are those listed in that table; D and trimming were worked out from the DNA. Of about 180,000 clones listed, around 85% are singletons. The source of this sequence is a human donor with active or convalescent COVID-19. The donor label of this sample is uncertain. What was sequenced was peripheral blood.

The CDR3 sequence: CAISGTDYGYTF. CDR3 coding DNA: TGTGCCATCTCTGGGACAGATTATGGCTACACCTTC. The chain combines TRBV28 with TRBJ1-2, with TRBD1 matching 7 bases. Germline V gene sequence: CDR1 MDHEN, CDR2 SYDVKM. The CDR3 contains 12 residues. V trimming: 10 bases; J trimming: 5 bases; junction bases outside the gene matches: 7.